Included here is one T cell receptor (beta chain) sequence, with context. The clone's antigen remains unknown. Base qualities are not provided; no much larger clone lies one nucleotide away. This entry belongs to a study of control samples from healthy donors and cancer patients (TCRdb year 2020). Receptor libraries were prepared by the immunoSEQ multiplex PCR assay. TCRdb holds this immuneACCESS table with in-frame rearrangements only. Some clones are missing; in checked studies, unresolved V genes explain under half, and the rest has no known cause. This sample is represented by some 130,000 clones; about 88% of them were singletons. The ten largest make up roughly 8.7% of the sample. The specimen sequenced was blood. The clonotype comes from a woman in her thirties in good health.

The nucleotide sequence is given as TGTGCCAGCAGAATCGGAGGGGTCGGCACTGAAGCTTTCTTT. Its translation reads: CASRIGGVGTEAFF. Rearrangement joined TRBV28 to TRBJ1-1, with a tentative D gene TRBD1 over 5 matching bases. From its cysteine to its phenylalanine, the CDR3 spans 14 amino acids. Kept here is only the CDR3 DNA, which spans 42 bases and is read in frame from base 1. The germline V gene gives CDR1 as MDHEN and CDR2 as SYDVKM. V gives up 6 bases and J gives up 4 bases, and the segment between their germline ends measures 15 bases.